The clone carrying this TCR beta chain was detected a few times. This entry is derived from a study of blood T cell repertoires in COVID-19. Participants had their cohort set by participant-reported clinical history. Data came from immunoSEQ multiplex PCR; TCRdb stores just in-frame clones and leaves some out. Of 350,000 or so clones in the sample, roughly 86% were seen once. The TCR originated in a woman between 25 and 40 years old who had been exposed to COVID-19. The sample was PBMCs or T cells enriched from blood (not recorded which).

The CDR3 DNA sequence: TGTGCCAGCAGCCCTACGGTAACTACTGAAGCTTTCTTT. This gives the protein CASSPTVTTEAFF. The chain couples TRBV11-3 to TRBJ1-1; D is uncertain. The CDR3 is made up of 13 amino acids. Per germline, CDR1 SGHNT and CDR2 YENEEA. Trimming shortened V by 5 bases and J by 5 bases, and 12 bases separated the two germline ends.